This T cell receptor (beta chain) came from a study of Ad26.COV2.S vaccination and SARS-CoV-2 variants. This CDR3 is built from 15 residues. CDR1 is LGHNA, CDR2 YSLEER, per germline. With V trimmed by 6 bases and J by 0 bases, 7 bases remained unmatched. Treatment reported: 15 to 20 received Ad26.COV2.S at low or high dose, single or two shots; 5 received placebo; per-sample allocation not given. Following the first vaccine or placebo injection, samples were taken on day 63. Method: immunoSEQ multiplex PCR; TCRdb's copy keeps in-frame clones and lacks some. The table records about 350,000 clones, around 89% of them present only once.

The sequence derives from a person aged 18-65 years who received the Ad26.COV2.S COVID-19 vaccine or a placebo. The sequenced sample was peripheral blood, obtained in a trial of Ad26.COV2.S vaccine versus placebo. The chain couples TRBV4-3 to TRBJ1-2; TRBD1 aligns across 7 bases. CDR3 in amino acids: CASRGGTATNYGYTF. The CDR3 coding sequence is TGCGCCAGCAGGGGCGGGACAGCGACTAACTATGGCTACACCTTC.